This is a list of T cell receptor beta chains from one sample in a study of cytotoxic CD8 clonotypes in ibrutinib-treated CLL. TCRdb's table, derived via immunoSEQ multiplex PCR, lists solely in-frame clones and lacks some. Here the sample spans approximately 74,000 clones, around 81% being singletons. Here the sequenced sample was PBMCs, taken at disease progression, from a patient treated with ibrutinib. The receptors here all came from a human donor with chronic lymphocytic leukemia. CDR3s include the opening cysteine and the closing phenylalanine or tryptophan. Each record gives: J gene, V gene, clone size, D gene, CDR3 protein, CDR3 DNA. D genes are given only for firm matches. The size entry is marked missing in some rows and otherwise reads once, few, many or a size class.

j_gene: TRBJ1-5; v_gene: TRBV18; abundance: few; d_gene: -; CDR3aa: CASSTQGLRNQPQHF; CDR3nt: TGTGCCAGCTCAACTCAGGGACTGCGCAATCAGCCCCAGCATTTT
j_gene: TRBJ1-1; v_gene: TRBV16; abundance: -; d_gene: -; CDR3aa: CASSQSVRGNTEAFF; CDR3nt: TGTGCCAGCAGCCAATCGGTCAGGGGTAACACTGAAGCTTTCTTT
j_gene: TRBJ2-1; v_gene: TRBV28; abundance: -; d_gene: TRBD2; CDR3aa: CASRPGLAVNEQFF; CDR3nt: TGTGCCAGCCGACCGGGACTAGCGGTTAATGAGCAGTTCTTC
j_gene: TRBJ2-1; v_gene: TRBV18; abundance: once; d_gene: TRBD2; CDR3aa: CASSPPVGTSSDEQFF; CDR3nt: TGTGCCAGCTCACCACCGGTGGGGACTAGCAGCGATGAGCAGTTCTTC
j_gene: TRBJ1-4; v_gene: TRBV27; abundance: once; d_gene: -; CDR3aa: CASSLYGQLGSTNEKLFF; CDR3nt: TGTGCCAGCAGTTTATATGGCCAGTTGGGTTCAACTAATGAAAAACTGTTTTTT
j_gene: TRBJ2-6; v_gene: TRBV9; abundance: once; d_gene: -; CDR3aa: CASSVGVAGANVLTF; CDR3nt: TGTGCCAGCAGCGTAGGGGTAGCTGGGGCCAACGTCCTGACTTTC
j_gene: TRBJ1-5; v_gene: TRBV7-9; abundance: -; d_gene: -; CDR3aa: CASSLESNQPQHF; CDR3nt: TGTGCCAGCAGCTTAGAAAGCAATCAGCCCCAGCATTTT
j_gene: TRBJ1-5; v_gene: TRBV7-9; abundance: -; d_gene: -; CDR3aa: CASSLWSNQPQHF; CDR3nt: TGTGCCAGCAGCTTATGGAGCAATCAGCCCCAGCATTTT
j_gene: TRBJ1-6; v_gene: TRBV30; abundance: -; d_gene: -; CDR3aa: CAWSRTALRVGSPLHF; CDR3nt: TGTGCCTGGAGTCGGACAGCCCTTCGGGTTGGTTCACCCCTCCACTTT
j_gene: TRBJ2-7; v_gene: TRBV11-3; abundance: -; d_gene: TRBD2; CDR3aa: CASTNSGREPISYEQYF; CDR3nt: TGTGCCAGCACCAACTCCGGGAGGGAGCCCATCTCCTACGAGCAGTACTTC
j_gene: TRBJ2-5; v_gene: TRBV11-2; abundance: -; d_gene: -; CDR3aa: CASSLDYPETQYF; CDR3nt: TGTGCCAGCAGCTTAGATTACCCAGAGACCCAGTACTTC
j_gene: TRBJ1-4; v_gene: TRBV30; abundance: -; d_gene: -; CDR3aa: CAWGTRRGNEKLFF; CDR3nt: TGTGCCTGGGGGACCCGGCGCGGAAATGAAAAACTGTTTTTT
j_gene: TRBJ1-5; v_gene: TRBV28; abundance: -; d_gene: -; CDR3aa: CASSFFSNQPQHF; CDR3nt: TGTGCCAGCAGTTTTTTTAGCAATCAGCCCCAGCATTTT
j_gene: TRBJ2-5; v_gene: TRBV7-6; abundance: many; d_gene: -; CDR3aa: CASSPTDYPGETQYF; CDR3nt: TGTGCCAGCAGCCCGACGGACTACCCCGGGGAGACCCAGTACTTC
j_gene: TRBJ1-4; v_gene: TRBV5-8; abundance: once; d_gene: -; CDR3aa: CASSPYSARPFNEKLFF; CDR3nt: TGTGCCAGCAGCCCCTACAGCGCCCGACCCTTTAATGAAAAACTGTTTTTT
j_gene: TRBJ2-5; v_gene: TRBV6-1; abundance: -; d_gene: -; CDR3aa: CASSVWRAETQYF; CDR3nt: TGTGCCAGCAGTGTGTGGCGGGCGGAGACCCAGTACTTC
j_gene: TRBJ1-3; v_gene: TRBV28; abundance: -; d_gene: -; CDR3aa: CASGRGSSGNTIYF; CDR3nt: TGTGCCAGCGGCCGGGGGAGCTCTGGAAACACCATATATTTT
j_gene: TRBJ1-2; v_gene: TRBV7-9; abundance: few; d_gene: -; CDR3aa: CASSPGWGKGDYGYTF; CDR3nt: TGTGCCAGCAGCCCTGGTTGGGGGAAAGGGGACTATGGCTACACCTTC
j_gene: TRBJ1-5; v_gene: TRBV15; abundance: few; d_gene: TRBD1; CDR3aa: CATSRVGRGQPQHF; CDR3nt: TGTGCCACCAGCAGAGTCGGCAGGGGGCAGCCCCAGCATTTT
j_gene: TRBJ2-3; v_gene: TRBV7-2; abundance: -; d_gene: -; CDR3aa: CASSLPGADTQYF; CDR3nt: TGTGCCAGCAGCTTACCGGGAGCAGATACGCAGTATTTT
j_gene: TRBJ2-3; v_gene: TRBV7-9; abundance: -; d_gene: TRBD2; CDR3aa: CASSDWRGAIDTQYF; CDR3nt: TGTGCCAGCAGTGACTGGCGGGGGGCCATAGATACGCAGTATTTT
j_gene: TRBJ1-1; v_gene: TRBV5-4; abundance: -; d_gene: TRBD1; CDR3aa: CASSPRTGADTEAFF; CDR3nt: TGTGCCAGCAGCCCTAGGACAGGGGCGGACACTGAAGCTTTCTTT
j_gene: TRBJ2-5; v_gene: TRBV4-2; abundance: -; d_gene: TRBD2; CDR3aa: CASVSTSGETQYF; CDR3nt: TGTGCCAGCGTTTCGACTAGCGGAGAGACCCAGTACTTC
j_gene: TRBJ1-1; v_gene: TRBV11-2; abundance: few; d_gene: -; CDR3aa: CASSFKPNTEAFF; CDR3nt: TGTGCCAGCAGCTTCAAACCCAACACTGAAGCTTTCTTT
j_gene: TRBJ1-5; v_gene: TRBV2; abundance: once; d_gene: TRBD1; CDR3aa: CASRLLDREGQPQHF; CDR3nt: TGTGCCAGCAGACTTTTGGACAGGGAAGGTCAGCCCCAGCATTTT
j_gene: TRBJ1-1; v_gene: TRBV18; abundance: once; d_gene: -; CDR3aa: CASSPAGVFTEAFF; CDR3nt: TGTGCCAGCTCACCAGCAGGGGTCTTTACTGAAGCTTTCTTT
j_gene: TRBJ1-2; v_gene: TRBV1; abundance: -; d_gene: -; CDR3aa: CTSSQPTGGSYGYTF; CDR3nt: TGCACCAGCAGCCAGCCGACAGGGGGAAGCTATGGCTACACCTTC
j_gene: TRBJ2-7; v_gene: TRBV18; abundance: -; d_gene: -; CDR3aa: CASSLGTYEYEQYF; CDR3nt: TGTGCCAGCTCACTCGGGACGTATGAATACGAGCAGTACTTC
j_gene: TRBJ2-7; v_gene: TRBV11-3; abundance: -; d_gene: TRBD2; CDR3aa: CASSLLAGVGEQYF; CDR3nt: TGTGCCAGCAGCTTACTTGCGGGAGTAGGGGAGCAGTACTTC
j_gene: TRBJ2-3; v_gene: TRBV11-2; abundance: once; d_gene: -; CDR3aa: CASSLGYLPETDTQYF; CDR3nt: TGTGCCAGCAGCTTAGGGTACCTTCCGGAGACAGATACGCAGTATTTT
j_gene: TRBJ2-1; v_gene: TRBV27; abundance: -; d_gene: TRBD2; CDR3aa: CASSLLSSTSGSGGEQFF; CDR3nt: TGTGCCAGCAGTTTATTGTCGAGTACTAGCGGGAGTGGTGGTGAGCAGTTCTTC
j_gene: TRBJ1-1; v_gene: TRBV19; abundance: -; d_gene: -; CDR3aa: CASSPPGPPAEAFF; CDR3nt: TGTGCCAGTAGTCCTCCGGGACCCCCAGCTGAAGCTTTCTTT
j_gene: TRBJ2-7; v_gene: TRBV5-1; abundance: -; d_gene: TRBD2; CDR3aa: CASSAGLAGVSFEQYF; CDR3nt: TGCGCCAGCAGCGCGGGACTAGCGGGAGTTTCCTTCGAGCAGTACTTC
j_gene: TRBJ2-5; v_gene: TRBV5-6; abundance: -; d_gene: -; CDR3aa: CASSLAVAAPETQYF; CDR3nt: TGTGCCAGCAGCTTGGCGGTTGCAGCGCCGGAGACCCAGTACTTC
j_gene: TRBJ1-1; v_gene: TRBV30; abundance: -; d_gene: -; CDR3aa: CAWSNWVTEAFF; CDR3nt: TGTGCCTGGAGTAATTGGGTGACTGAAGCTTTCTTT
j_gene: TRBJ1-2; v_gene: TRBV29-1; abundance: few; d_gene: TRBD1; CDR3aa: CSVEEGRQGNYGYTF; CDR3nt: TGCAGCGTTGAAGAGGGGAGACAGGGGAACTATGGCTACACCTTC
j_gene: TRBJ1-2; v_gene: TRBV27; abundance: -; d_gene: TRBD1; CDR3aa: CASSHPGTGGILDGYTF; CDR3nt: TGTGCCAGCAGTCACCCGGGGACAGGGGGTATATTGGATGGCTACACCTTC
j_gene: TRBJ2-1; v_gene: TRBV23-1; abundance: -; d_gene: TRBD1; CDR3aa: CASSLPGQGFSEQFF; CDR3nt: TGCGCCAGCAGTCTCCCGGGACAGGGCTTTAGTGAGCAGTTCTTC
j_gene: TRBJ1-5; v_gene: TRBV5-1; abundance: -; d_gene: -; CDR3aa: CASSLGPAFNQPQHF; CDR3nt: TGCGCCAGCAGCTTGGGCCCAGCCTTCAATCAGCCCCAGCATTTT
j_gene: TRBJ1-2; v_gene: TRBV6-1; abundance: -; d_gene: -; CDR3aa: CAILHPGTYGYTF; CDR3nt: TGTGCCATCCTACACCCCGGTACCTATGGCTACACCTTC
j_gene: TRBJ1-4; v_gene: TRBV10-3; abundance: -; d_gene: -; CDR3aa: CAISADRWDEKLFF; CDR3nt: TGTGCCATCAGTGCGGACCGTTGGGATGAAAAACTGTTTTTT
j_gene: TRBJ1-5; v_gene: TRBV21-1; abundance: -; d_gene: -; CDR3aa: CARRDTGSQPQHF; CDR3nt: TGTGCCAGAAGAGACACCGGTAGTCAGCCCCAGCATTTT